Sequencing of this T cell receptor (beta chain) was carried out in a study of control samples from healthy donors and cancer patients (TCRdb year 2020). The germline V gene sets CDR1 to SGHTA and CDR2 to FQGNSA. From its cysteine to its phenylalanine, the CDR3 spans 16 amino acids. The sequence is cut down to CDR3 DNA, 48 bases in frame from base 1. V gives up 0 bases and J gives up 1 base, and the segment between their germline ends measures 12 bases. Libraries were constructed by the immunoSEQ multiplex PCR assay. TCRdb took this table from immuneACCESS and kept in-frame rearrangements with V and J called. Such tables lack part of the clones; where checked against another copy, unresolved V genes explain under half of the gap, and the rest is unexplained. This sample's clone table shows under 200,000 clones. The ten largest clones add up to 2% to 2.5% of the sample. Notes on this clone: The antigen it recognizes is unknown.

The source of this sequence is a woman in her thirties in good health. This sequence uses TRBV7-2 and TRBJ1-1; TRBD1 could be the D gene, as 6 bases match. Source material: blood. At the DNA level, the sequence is TGTGCCAGCAGCTTAGCGGGGGCGCAGAGGAACACTGAAGCTTTCTTT. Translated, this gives CASSLAGAQRNTEAFF.